This note documents a single T cell receptor beta chain sequence. The antigen is not known. The PCR had 60 Vbeta and 13 Jbeta primers. Here immunoSEQ multiplex PCR was the method, and the copy in TCRdb shows in-frame clones only, minus some. The sample records more than 95,000 clones, roughly 70% being singletons. The sample comes from a study of cytomegalovirus exposure and HLA in healthy donors. General study points: TCR beta V- and J-gene trimming was later associated with a missense DCLRE1C variant. Three chains tied to CMV proved CMV antigen-specific in vitro.

Germline V gene data show CDR1 as MNHNY and CDR2 as SVGAGI (reference sequence). V gave up 2 bases and J gave up 8 bases; unmatched junction bases: 8. The CDR3 sequence is 14 residues long. The TCR originated in a woman aged 45 to 65 in good health and CMV-seropositive. The sample was PBMCs. This sequence joins TRBV6-6 and TRBJ1-2; 7 bases are a match to TRBD1. The CDR3 DNA reads TGTGCCAGCAGTTACGCAAACACAGGGGAAGGCTACACCTTC. Protein sequence: CASSYANTGEGYTF.